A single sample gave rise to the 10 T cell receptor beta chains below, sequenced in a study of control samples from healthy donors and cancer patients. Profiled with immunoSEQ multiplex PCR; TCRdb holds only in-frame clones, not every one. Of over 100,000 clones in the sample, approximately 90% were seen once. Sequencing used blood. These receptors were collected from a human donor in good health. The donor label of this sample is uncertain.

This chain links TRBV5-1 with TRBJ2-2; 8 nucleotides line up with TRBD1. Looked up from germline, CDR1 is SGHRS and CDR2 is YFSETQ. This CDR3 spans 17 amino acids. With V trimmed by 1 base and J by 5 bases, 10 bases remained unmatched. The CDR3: CASSLRLDRVRTGELFF. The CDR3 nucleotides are TGCGCCAGCAGCTTGCGGCTGGACAGGGTGAGGACCGGGGAGCTGTTTTTT.

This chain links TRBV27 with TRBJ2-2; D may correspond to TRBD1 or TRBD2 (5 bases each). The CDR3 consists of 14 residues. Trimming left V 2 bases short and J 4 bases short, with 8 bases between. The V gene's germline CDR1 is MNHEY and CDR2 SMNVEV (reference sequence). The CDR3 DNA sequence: TGTGCCAGCAGTTTAGGGACCTTCACCGGGGAGCTGTTTTTT. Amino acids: CASSLGTFTGELFF.

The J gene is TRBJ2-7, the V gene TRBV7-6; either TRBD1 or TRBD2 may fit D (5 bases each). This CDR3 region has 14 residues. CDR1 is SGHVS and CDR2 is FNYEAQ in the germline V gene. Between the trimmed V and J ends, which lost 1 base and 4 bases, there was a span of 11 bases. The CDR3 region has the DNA TGTGCCAGCAGCTTAGACGGGGCGAGTTACGAGCAGTACGTC. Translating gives CASSLDGASYEQYV.

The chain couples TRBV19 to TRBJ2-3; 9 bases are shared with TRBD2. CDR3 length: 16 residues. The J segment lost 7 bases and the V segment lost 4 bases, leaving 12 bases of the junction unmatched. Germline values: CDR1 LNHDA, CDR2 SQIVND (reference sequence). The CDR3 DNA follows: TGTGCCAGTAGTACAATAGCGGGGGAGGACGGGTATACGCAGTATTTT. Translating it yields CASSTIAGEDGYTQYF.

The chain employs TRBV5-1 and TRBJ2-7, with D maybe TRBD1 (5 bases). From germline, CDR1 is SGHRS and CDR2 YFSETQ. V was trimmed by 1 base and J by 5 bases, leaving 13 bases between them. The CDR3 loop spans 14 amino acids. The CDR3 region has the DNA TGCGCCAGCAGCTTGCAGGGTGATCTCAACGAGCAGTACTTC. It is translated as CASSLQGDLNEQYF.

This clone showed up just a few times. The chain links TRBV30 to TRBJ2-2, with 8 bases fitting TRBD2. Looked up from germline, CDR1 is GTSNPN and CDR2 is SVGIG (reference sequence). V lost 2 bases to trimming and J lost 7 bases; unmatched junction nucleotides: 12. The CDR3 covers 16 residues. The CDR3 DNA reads TGTGCCTGGAGTTTTAACCCGGGAGCGGGGGTCGGGGAGCTGTTTTTT. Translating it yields CAWSFNPGAGVGELFF.

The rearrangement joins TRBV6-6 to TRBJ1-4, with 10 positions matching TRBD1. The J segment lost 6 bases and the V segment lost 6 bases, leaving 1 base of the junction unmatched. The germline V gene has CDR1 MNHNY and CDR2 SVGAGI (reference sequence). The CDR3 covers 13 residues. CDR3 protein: CASRGQGDEKLFF. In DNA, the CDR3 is TGTGCCAGCAGAGGACAGGGGGATGAAAAACTGTTTTTT.

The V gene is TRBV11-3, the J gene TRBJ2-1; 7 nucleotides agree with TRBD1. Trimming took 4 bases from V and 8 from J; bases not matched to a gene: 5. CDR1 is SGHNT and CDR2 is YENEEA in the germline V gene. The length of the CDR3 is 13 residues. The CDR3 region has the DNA TGTGCCAGCAGCTCATTAACAGGGGATGAGCAGTTCTTC. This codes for CASSSLTGDEQFF.

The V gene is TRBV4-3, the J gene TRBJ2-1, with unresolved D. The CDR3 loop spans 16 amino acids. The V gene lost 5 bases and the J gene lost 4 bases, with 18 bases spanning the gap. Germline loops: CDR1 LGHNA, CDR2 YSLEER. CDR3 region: CASSDILGHLYNEQFF. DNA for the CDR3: TGCGCCAGCAGCGATATACTCGGGCATCTTTACAATGAGCAGTTCTTC.

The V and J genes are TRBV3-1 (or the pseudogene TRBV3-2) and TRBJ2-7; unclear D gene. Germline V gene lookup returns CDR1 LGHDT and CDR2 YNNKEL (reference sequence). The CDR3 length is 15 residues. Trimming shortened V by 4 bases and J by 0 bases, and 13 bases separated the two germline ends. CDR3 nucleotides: TGTGCCAGCAGCCGCACCCCGACGGGCTCCTACGAGCAGTACTTC. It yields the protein CASSRTPTGSYEQYF.